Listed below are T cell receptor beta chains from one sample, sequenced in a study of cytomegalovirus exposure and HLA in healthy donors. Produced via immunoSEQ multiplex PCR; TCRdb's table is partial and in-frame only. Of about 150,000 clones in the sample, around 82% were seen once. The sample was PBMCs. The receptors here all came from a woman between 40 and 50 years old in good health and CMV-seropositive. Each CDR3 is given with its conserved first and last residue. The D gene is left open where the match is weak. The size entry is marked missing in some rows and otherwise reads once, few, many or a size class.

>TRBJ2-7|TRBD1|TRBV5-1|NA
CASSFGQGAREQYF
TGCGCCAGCAGCTTTGGGCAGGGGGCTAGGGAGCAGTACTTC
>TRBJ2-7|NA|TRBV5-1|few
CASSLSSHEQYF
TGCGCCAGCAGCTTGTCATCCCACGAGCAGTACTTC
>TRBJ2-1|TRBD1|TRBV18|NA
CASSPTTGGSEQFF
TGTGCCAGCTCACCAACGACAGGGGGCAGTGAGCAGTTCTTC
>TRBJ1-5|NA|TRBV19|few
CASGQSYSNQPQHF
TGTGCCTCTGGACAGTCGTATAGCAATCAGCCCCAGCATTTT
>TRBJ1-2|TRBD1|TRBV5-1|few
CASSPDRTSSGYTF
TGCGCCAGCAGCCCGGACAGGACCTCGTCTGGCTACACCTTC
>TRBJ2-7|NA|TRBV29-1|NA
CSVSRDSYEQYF
TGCAGCGTTTCCCGGGACTCCTACGAGCAGTACTTC
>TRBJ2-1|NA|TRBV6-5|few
CASSSGGTRNEQFF
TGTGCCAGCAGCTCCGGAGGGACCCGCAATGAGCAGTTCTTC
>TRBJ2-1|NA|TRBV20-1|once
CSASSDYQFF
TGCAGTGCCAGCAGTGACTATCAGTTCTTC
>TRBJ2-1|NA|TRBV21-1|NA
CASSIQGCYNEQFF
TGTGCCAGCAGCATACAGGGGTGCTACAATGAGCAGTTCTTC
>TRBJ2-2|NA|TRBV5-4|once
CASSRGNSANTGELFF
TGTGCCAGCAGCCGGGGGAACAGCGCGAACACCGGGGAGCTGTTTTTT
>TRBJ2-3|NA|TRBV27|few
CASSSRVSTDTQYF
TGTGCCAGCAGTTCGAGGGTTAGCACAGATACGCAGTATTTT
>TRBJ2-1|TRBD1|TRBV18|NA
CASSLSSQTGSFYNEQFF
TGTGCCAGCTCACTATCAAGTCAGACAGGGAGTTTCTACAATGAGCAGTTCTTC
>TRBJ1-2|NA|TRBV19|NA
CASSTPGSPNYGYTF
TGTGCCAGTAGTACGCCGGGGTCTCCTAACTATGGCTACACCTTC
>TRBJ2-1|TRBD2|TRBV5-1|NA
CASSPRGTSGSSYNEQFF
TGCGCCAGCAGCCCTAGGGGGACTAGCGGGAGCTCCTACAATGAGCAGTTCTTC
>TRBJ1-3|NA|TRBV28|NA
CASSEDLRNTIYF
TGTGCCAGCAGTGAGGACTTAAGAAACACCATATATTTT
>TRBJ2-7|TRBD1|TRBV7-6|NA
CASSKTGFLAYEQYF
TGTGCCAGCAGTAAGACAGGGTTCTTAGCCTACGAGCAGTACTTC
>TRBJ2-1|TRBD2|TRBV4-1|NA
CASSPIGGRAQYNEQFF
TGCGCCAGCAGCCCGATAGGAGGGAGGGCCCAGTACAATGAGCAGTTCTTC
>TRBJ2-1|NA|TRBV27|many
CASSLSIAVKQFF
TGTGCCAGCAGTTTATCGATAGCGGTGAAGCAGTTCTTC
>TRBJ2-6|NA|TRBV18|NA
CASSPVQRLTSGANVLTF
TGTGCCAGCTCACCAGTGCAGCGGTTGACCTCTGGGGCCAACGTCCTGACTTTC
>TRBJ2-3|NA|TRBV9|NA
CASSLLSTDTQYF
TGTGCCAGCAGCCTCCTTAGCACAGATACGCAGTATTTT
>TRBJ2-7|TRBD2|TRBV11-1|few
CASSPGTSGRYEQYF
TGTGCCAGCAGCCCCGGGACTAGCGGGAGATACGAGCAGTACTTC
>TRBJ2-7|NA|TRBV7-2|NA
CASSLGFGGGHEQYF
TGTGCCAGCAGCTTAGGTTTCGGGGGAGGTCACGAGCAGTACTTC
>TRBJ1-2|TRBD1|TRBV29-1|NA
CSVIGGAYGYTF
TGCAGCGTTATAGGGGGCGCCTATGGCTACACCTTC